This T cell receptor beta chain was identified in a study of blood T cell repertoires in COVID-19. Study background: Whether acute or convalescent, the COVID-19 samples came from the United States, Italy and Spain. In each case, the material was cDNA or gDNA derived from T cells, B-cell-depleted T cells, or PBMCs.

Under the authors' procedure: Reference gene primer amplification in the assay estimated nucleated cell counts. Assay used: immunoSEQ multiplex PCR; TCRdb lists only in-frame clones, some missing. V and J calls and clone size are those listed in that table; D and trimming were worked out from the DNA. The sample lists about 380,000 clones, 70% to 85% occurring once. The length of the CDR3 is 18 residues. The V and J genes are TRBV21-1 and TRBJ2-7; TRBD2 is taken as the D call from the table, unchecked against the DNA. TRBV21-1 is labeled a pseudogene. This receptor was obtained from a human donor with acute or convalescent COVID-19. The donor label of this sample is uncertain. Sequenced input: peripheral blood. This chain's CDR3 is CASSKAPGTSGRAREQYF. In DNA, the CDR3 is TGTGCCAGCAGCAAAGCCCCCGGGACTAGCGGGAGGGCCAGGGAGCAGTACTTC.